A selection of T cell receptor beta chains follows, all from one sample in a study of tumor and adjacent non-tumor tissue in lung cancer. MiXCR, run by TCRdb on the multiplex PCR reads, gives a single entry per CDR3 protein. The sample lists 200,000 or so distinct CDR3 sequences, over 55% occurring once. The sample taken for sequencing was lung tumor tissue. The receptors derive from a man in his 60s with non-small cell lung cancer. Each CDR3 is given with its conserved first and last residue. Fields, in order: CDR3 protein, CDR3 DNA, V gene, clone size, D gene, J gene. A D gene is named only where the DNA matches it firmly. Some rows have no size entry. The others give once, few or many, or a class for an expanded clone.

CSDRRDPSYEQYF,TGCAGTGACCGGAGGGACCCCTCCTACGAGCAGTACTTC,TRBV29-1,-,-,TRBJ2-7
CASSLGLGTDKQYF,TGTGCCAGCAGCTTAGGGCTGGGAACCGATAAGCAGTATTTT,TRBV11-3,-,-,TRBJ2-3
CASSLDMGRSNQPQHF,TGTGCCAGCAGTTTAGACATGGGTAGGAGCAATCAGCCTCAGCATTTT,TRBV12-3/TRBV12-4,-,-,TRBJ1-5
CASSPTLYQLQHF,TGTGCCAGCAGCCCGACACTATACCAGCTCCAGCATTTT,TRBV28,-,-,TRBJ1-5
CASRPTGAGANVLTF,TGTGCCAGCAGGCCTACAGGGGCTGGGGCCAACGTCCTGACTTTC,TRBV6-6,many,TRBD1,TRBJ2-6
CASSDSTDTQYF,TGTGCCAGCAGCGACAGCACAGATACGCAGTATTTT,TRBV6-2/TRBV6-3,-,-,TRBJ2-3
CSASDSGGVNEQFF,TGCAGTGCTAGTGATAGCGGGGGTGTCAATGAGCAGTTCTTC,TRBV20-1,many,TRBD2,TRBJ2-1
CASSQDRGTYEQYF,TGTGCCAGCAGCCAAGATAGGGGGACCTACGAGCAGTACTTC,TRBV4-2,many,-,TRBJ2-7
CAISEGSYTQYF,TGTGCCATCAGTGAGGGCTCCTATACGCAGTATTTT,TRBV6-1,-,-,TRBJ2-3
CASSQEGGGNQPQHF,TGTGCCAGCAGCCAAGAAGGAGGAGGGAATCAGCCCCAGCATTTT,TRBV4-2,few,-,TRBJ1-5
CASSRPAGDLFF,TGTGCCAGCAGCCGGCCGGCCGGGGACCTGTTCTTT,TRBV13,once,-,TRBJ2-2
CASRGQWGTDTQCF,TGTGCCAGCAGAGGACAGTGGGGAACAGATACGCAGTGTTTT,TRBV6-5,-,-,TRBJ2-3
CATVREPREAQYF,TGTGCCACCGTCAGGGAACCCCGAGAGGCCCAGTACTTC,TRBV6-5,-,-,TRBJ2-5
CSAREVGLAGDEQYF,TGCAGTGCTAGAGAGGTTGGACTAGCGGGAGACGAGCAGTACTTC,TRBV20-1,many,TRBD2,TRBJ2-7
CSARWASDQPQHF,TGCAGTGCTAGGTGGGCTAGCGATCAGCCCCAGCATTTT,TRBV20-1,-,-,TRBJ1-5
CSALCGRDSANYGYTF,TGCAGTGCCCTATGTGGCCGGGACAGCGCTAACTATGGCTACACCTTC,TRBV20-1,-,TRBD1,TRBJ1-2
CSTRDMAYNEQIF,TGCAGCACCCGGGACATGGCTTACAATGAGCAGATCTTC,TRBV29-1,-,-,TRBJ2-1
CSAIRVGGAYEQYF,TGCAGCGCGATCCGGGTAGGAGGTGCCTACGAGCAGTACTTC,TRBV29-1,-,-,TRBJ2-7
CASSLEGAANYGYTF,TGTGCCAGCAGCTTAGAAGGGGCGGCTAACTATGGCTACACCTTC,TRBV11-2,few,-,TRBJ1-2
CASSLSPGGYTEAFF,TGTGCCAGCAGCTTGTCACCAGGGGGATACACTGAAGCTTTCTTT,TRBV5-4,-,TRBD1,TRBJ1-1
CSARDQRNASGNTIYF,TGCAGTGCTAGAGATCAGAGGAATGCCTCAGGAAACACCATATATTTT,TRBV20-1,-,-,TRBJ1-3
CASNQGTNSYEQYF,TGTGCCAGCAACCAAGGGACTAACTCCTACGAGCAGTACTTC,TRBV4-2,-,TRBD2,TRBJ2-7
CASSQFPSGIYEQYF,TGCGCCAGCAGCCAATTTCCTAGCGGAATTTACGAGCAGTACTTC,TRBV4-3,-,TRBD2,TRBJ2-7
CSARDRVVSTDTHYF,TGCAGTGCTAGAGATCGGGTGGTCAGCACAGATACGCATTATTTT,TRBV20-1,-,-,TRBJ2-3
CASSSTGTHSGANVMTF,TGTGCCAGTAGCTCCACCGGGACCCACTCTGGGGCCAACGTCATGACTTTC,TRBV7-9,-,-,TRBJ2-6
CASSLSPAEAQYF,TGTGCCAGCAGTTTAAGTCCAGCAGAGGCCCAGTACTTC,TRBV12-3/TRBV12-4,-,-,TRBJ2-5
CASSQGHGQSDTQYF,TGCGCCAGCAGCCAGGGACATGGACAGTCAGATACGCAGTATTTT,TRBV4-3,-,-,TRBJ2-3
CASSQAAASVTDTQYF,TGTGCCAGCAGCCAAGCAGCGGCCTCCGTCACAGATACGCAGTATTTT,TRBV4-3,-,-,TRBJ2-3
CASTRDRQTVAFF,TGTGCCAGCACCAGGGACAGGCAGACTGTAGCATTCTTT,TRBV11-1,-,TRBD1,TRBJ1-1
CASTFTSDRFNEQFF,TGTGCCAGCACGTTTACTAGCGACAGATTCAATGAGCAGTTCTTC,TRBV6-2/TRBV6-3,-,TRBD2,TRBJ2-1
CASSLIGQGGNQPQHF,TGTGCCAGCAGCTTGATCGGACAGGGGGGGAATCAGCCCCAGCATTTT,TRBV5-5,-,TRBD1,TRBJ1-5
CASSLVGPTSSYEHYF,TGTGCCAGCAGCTTAGTCGGGCCGACGAGCTCCTACGAGCACTACTTC,TRBV11-3,-,-,TRBJ2-7
CRVEGGAAEAFF,TGTAGGGTTGAAGGTGGAGCCGCTGAAGCTTTCTTT,TRBV29-1,-,-,TRBJ1-1
CASSGRQGRQPQHF,TGTGCCAGCAGTGGTCGACAGGGAAGGCAGCCCCAGCATTTT,TRBV6-1,many,TRBD1,TRBJ1-5
CASSQDLWVINEQYF,TGTGCCAGCAGCCAAGATCTGTGGGTGATTAACGAGCAGTACTTC,TRBV4-2,-,-,TRBJ2-7
CASSRTGDFQETQYF,TGTGCCAGCAGTCGGACAGGGGATTTCCAAGAGACCCAGTACTTC,TRBV5-5,many,TRBD1,TRBJ2-5
CASSLGRTNEKLFF,TGTGCCAGCAGCTTGGGACGGACTAATGAAAAACTGTTTTTT,TRBV11-3,many,-,TRBJ1-4
CSVDGGSGTWKYF,TGCAGCGTTGACGGGGGTAGCGGGACCTGGAAGTATTTT,TRBV29-1,once,TRBD2,TRBJ2-3
CASSRTDREDYEYTF,TGCGCCAGCAGCCGTACCGACAGGGAGGACTATGAGTACACCTTC,TRBV4-1,-,TRBD1,TRBJ1-2
CASSFIAGPNNEQFF,TGTGCCAGCAGCTTTATAGCGGGGCCTAACAATGAGCAGTTCTTC,TRBV5-4,many,TRBD2,TRBJ2-1
CASAGTAATGELFF,TGCGCCAGCGCCGGGACGGCGGCCACCGGGGAGCTGTTTTTT,TRBV5-1,-,-,TRBJ2-2
CAWKGPGTYGQYF,TGTGCCTGGAAGGGACCAGGGACCTACGGGCAGTACTTC,TRBV30,-,-,TRBJ2-7
CASSFLVVEAFF,TGTGCCAGCAGTTTCTTGGTTGTTGAAGCTTTCTTT,TRBV12-3/TRBV12-4,-,-,TRBJ1-1
CASSPQAGATYEQYF,TGCGCCAGCAGCCCGCAGGCCGGCGCCACCTACGAGCAGTACTTC,TRBV5-1,-,-,TRBJ2-7
CASSALGSSYNEQFF,TGCGCCAGCAGCGCCCTCGGTAGCTCCTACAATGAGCAGTTCTTC,TRBV5-1,-,-,TRBJ2-1
CASSLGGTTITAGLFF,TGTGCCAGCAGCTTAGGAGGGACCACCATTACCGCGGGGCTGTTTTTT,TRBV11-3,-,-,TRBJ2-2
CASSLSWTEFF,TGCGCCAGCAGCTTGTCCTGGACCGAGTTCTTC,TRBV5-4,-,-,TRBJ2-1
CVSALPRNREGPGTEAFF,TGTGTTAGTGCCCTGCCGAGAAACAGGGAAGGGCCCGGCACTGAAGCTTTCTTT,TRBV12-5,once,-,TRBJ1-1
CASTGYNSPLHF,TGTGCCAGCACAGGGTATAATTCACCCCTCCACTTT,TRBV28,few,-,TRBJ1-6